This entry describes one T cell receptor beta chain. In the original workflow: Amplification with reference gene primers provided the estimates of nucleated cell counts. Libraries were prepared by immunoSEQ multiplex PCR; TCRdb keeps only in-frame clonotypes and omits some of them. That table supplies the V and J calls and clone size; D and trimming were determined from the DNA. In the table there are hundreds of thousands of clones, around 90% of which are singletons. Unmatched junction bases numbered 12, after V lost 5 bases and J lost 4 bases. The CDR3 length is 16 residues. Germline CDR1 is SGHAT and CDR2 is FQNNGV. The data were taken from a study of blood T cell repertoires in COVID-19. On the study more broadly: From T cells, B-cell-depleted T cells, or PBMCs came the material, which was cDNA or gDNA.

This clonotype originated in a woman aged 40 to 55 who had recovered from COVID-19. The rearrangement joins TRBV11-2 to TRBJ1-1; 8 nucleotides align to TRBD1. The sequenced sample was PBMCs or T cells enriched from blood (not recorded which). The CDR3 bases are TGTGCCAGCAGCCAGACGGTGGACAGGGTGCGCACTGAAGCTTTCTTT. It is translated as CASSQTVDRVRTEAFF. The full variable domain, with the rest looked up from reference TRBV11-2 and TRBJ1-1, is EAGVAQSPRYKIIEKRQSVAFWCNPISGHATLYWYQQILGQGPKLLIQFQNNGVVDDSQLPKDRFSAERLKGVDSTLKIQPAKLEDSAVYLCASSQTVDRVRTEAFFGQGTRLTVV.